These 32 T cell receptor beta chains were all obtained from the same sample, sequenced in a study of beta chain features in type 1 diabetes. Study-wide results and caveats: Moderate yet significant TCRB CDR3 shortening was seen in Type 1 diabetes patients in all four CD4+ subsets.

These receptors' targets are unknown. The entirety of the isolated RNA underwent reverse transcription, so expressed TCRB transcripts were sequenced. Generated by immunoSEQ multiplex PCR, the TCRdb table keeps only in-frame clones and is missing some. The table records about 650,000 clones, roughly 12% of them present only once. The source material was naive CD4+ T cells from blood. The receptors originated from a man in his thirties or forties with type 1 diabetes.

The chain couples TRBV5-1 to TRBJ2-3; D is ambiguous. Germline CDR1 and CDR2: SGHRS and YFSETQ. V lost 1 base and J lost 5, with 20 bases in between. CDR3 length: 17 residues. CDR3 in amino acids: CASSLRVGAGVGDTQYF. For the CDR3, the DNA is TGCGCCAGCAGCTTGCGGGTAGGAGCTGGAGTGGGAGATACGCAGTATTTT.

The chain has TRBV11-3 and TRBJ1-2; 7 bases align to TRBD1. The junction had 5 bases not matched to a gene; V was cut back by 5 bases and J by 2 bases. Germline lookup yields CDR1 SGHNT and CDR2 YENEEA. This CDR3 contains 14 residues. The CDR3, as DNA: TGTGCCAGCAGCCCACGGGGACAGAACTATGGCTACACCTTC. Residues: CASSPRGQNYGYTF.

In its sample, this clone was seen a few times. The chain recombines TRBV7-2 with TRBJ2-1, with D possibly called TRBD1 or TRBD2 (5 bases each). CDR1 is SGHTA, CDR2 FQGNSA, per germline. The CDR3 is 16 residues long. Trimming removed 1 base from V and 9 bases from J, with 19 bases in between. In nucleotides, the CDR3 is TGTGCCAGCAGCTTAGTTGCTGCCCGAGGGACGGGTGAGCAGTTCTTC. Protein: CASSLVAARGTGEQFF.

This clone was observed a handful of times. J is TRBJ2-7 and V is TRBV18, with D uncertain. V lost 2 bases to trimming and J lost 5 bases, with 10 bases between them. Germline V gene data show CDR1 as KGHSH and CDR2 as LQKENI. This CDR3 contains 13 residues. Here the CDR3 reads CASSPATADEQYF. CDR3 coding DNA: TGTGCCAGCTCACCAGCAACAGCCGACGAGCAGTACTTC.

This clone has more than one count but fewer than ten. The same CDR3 is also encoded by other DNA sequences in this sample. The chain combines TRBV2 with TRBJ1-2, with 8 bases fitting TRBD1. The V gene's germline CDR1 is SNHLY and CDR2 FYNNEI. CDR3 size: 13 residues. V shed 6 bases, J shed 2 bases, and the junction held 2 bases outside the gene matches. DNA for the CDR3: TGTGCCAGCAGCGGGACAGGAAACTATGGCTACACCTTC. Translation gives CASSGTGNYGYTF.

This clone was seen a handful of times. The J gene is TRBJ2-5, the V gene TRBV18; 8 bases fit TRBD2. Germline trimming cut 6 bases from V and 2 bases from J; bases unmatched to any gene: 8. The CDR3 runs 15 residues. The germline V gene has CDR1 KGHSH and CDR2 LQKENI. The CDR3 DNA sequence: TGTGCCAGCTCCGGACTAAGCGGGGGTCAAGAGACCCAGTACTTC. Its protein product is CASSGLSGGQETQYF.

The CDR3 spells CASSLSIDRGVRQPQHF. The DNA of the CDR3 is TGTGCCAGCAGTTTATCGATCGACAGAGGAGTGAGGCAGCCCCAGCATTTT. V usage is TRBV27 and J usage is TRBJ1-5; possible D gene TRBD1, 5 bases. The germline gives CDR1 MNHEY, CDR2 SMNVEV (reference sequence). The CDR3 contains 17 residues. Trimming shortened V by 0 bases and J by 7 bases, and 19 bases separated the two germline ends.

J is TRBJ2-1 and V is TRBV25-1, with a tentative D call TRBD2 (5 bases). The germline V and J ends were trimmed by 2 bases and 6 bases, with 20 bases remaining between them. CDR1 is MGHDK, CDR2 SYGVNS, per germline. This CDR3 region has 17 residues. The CDR3 nucleotides read TGTGCCAGCAGTGAAAGCGAGGGTTATGGTAGGAGCAATGAGCAGTTCTTC. Residues: CASSESEGYGRSNEQFF.

The chain couples TRBV9 to TRBJ2-7; D is possibly TRBD2 (6 bases). This CDR3 is built from 15 residues. V was shortened by 4 bases and J by 3 bases, with 17 bases between the two germline ends. Per germline, CDR1 SGDLS and CDR2 YYNGEE. In DNA, the CDR3 is TGTGCCAGCAGCCCCCCCGGCGGGATTGGCTACGAGCAGTACTTC. This sequence encodes CASSPPGGIGYEQYF.

The J gene is TRBJ2-7, the V gene TRBV10-3; D ambiguous. Per the germline V gene, CDR1 is ENHRY and CDR2 is SYGVKD. The CDR3 extends over 13 amino acids. Deletions cut 3 bases from V and 3 bases from J, with 9 bases between. The CDR3 sequence: CAISEGPDYEQYF. In DNA form, the CDR3 reads TGTGCCATCAGTGAAGGCCCGGACTACGAGCAGTACTTC.

The rearrangement joins TRBV10-3 to TRBJ2-3, with TRBD2 identical over 7 bases. CDR3 length equals 15 residues. The junction had 4 bases not matched to a gene; V was cut back by 0 bases and J by 4 bases. The germline V gene has CDR1 ENHRY and CDR2 SYGVKD. The chain's CDR3 is CAISESSGAADTQYF. CDR3 coding DNA: TGTGCCATCAGTGAGTCGAGCGGGGCGGCAGATACGCAGTATTTT.

V gene TRBV4-2 combines with J gene TRBJ2-7, with a weak D call TRBD2 (6 bases). Trimming pared 0 bases from V and 0 bases from J, leaving 12 bases between. The CDR3 sequence is 16 residues long. Germline-derived CDR1 and CDR2 are LGHNA and YNFKEQ. CDR3 sequence (DNA): TGTGCCAGCAGCCAAGATGGAACCGGGGGCTCCTACGAGCAGTACTTC. Amino acids: CASSQDGTGGSYEQYF.

The V gene is TRBV30, the J gene TRBJ2-3; tentative D call: TRBD2 (5 bases). Per the germline V gene, CDR1 is GTSNPN and CDR2 is SVGIG (reference sequence). This CDR3 contains 12 residues. Trimming took off 4 bases at V and 11 bases at J, with 16 bases between the two ends. The CDR3, as DNA: TGTGCCTGGACCCCGGGTCCCCGGGAGCAGTATTTT. Protein sequence: CAWTPGPREQYF.

This clone was detected a few times. This chain links TRBV5-1 with TRBJ1-2; 7 bases agree with TRBD1. The germline gives CDR1 SGHRS, CDR2 YFSETQ. This CDR3 is 15 amino acids long. V gave up 1 base and J gave up 6 bases; unmatched junction bases: 9. CDR3 protein: CASSLSPGGSDGYTF. In nucleotides, the CDR3 is TGCGCCAGCAGCTTGAGTCCAGGGGGATCGGATGGCTACACCTTC.

The chain uses TRBV30 and TRBJ2-3; D is possibly TRBD1 (6 bases). From germline, CDR1 is GTSNPN and CDR2 SVGIG (reference sequence). V gave up 2 bases and J gave up 0 bases, with 9 bases separating them. CDR3 length equals 14 residues. As DNA, the CDR3 is TGTGCCTGGAGTCGACAGGTTAGCACAGATACGCAGTATTTT. Protein product: CAWSRQVSTDTQYF.

This clone was seen more than once but under ten times. The V and J genes are TRBV11-1 and TRBJ2-5; D possibly corresponds to TRBD2 (6 bases). Deletions cut 4 bases from V and 5 bases from J, with 14 bases between. The CDR3 consists of 14 residues. Germline V gives CDR1 SGHAT, CDR2 FQDESV (reference sequence). The CDR3 protein is CASSSGLLRETQYF. As DNA, the CDR3 is TGTGCCAGCAGCTCGGGACTTCTCCGGGAGACCCAGTACTTC.

The table lists this clone with a few counts. The chain employs TRBV30 and TRBJ1-5; D is unresolved. Trimming removed 0 bases at V and 1 base at J, with 10 bases between. The CDR3 sequence is 15 residues long. In germline, CDR1 is GTSNPN, CDR2 SVGIG (reference sequence). The CDR3 nucleotides read TGTGCCTGGAGTGTGAGTTTCTCAAGCAATCAGCCCCAGCATTTT. Translated, it gives CAWSVSFSSNQPQHF.

The chain links TRBV5-1 to TRBJ2-1, with 9 nucleotides matching TRBD1. Per germline, CDR1 SGHRS and CDR2 YFSETQ. This CDR3 is built from 15 residues. The ends lost 2 bases at V and 9 bases at J; junction bases unmatched: 9. The CDR3 nucleotides are TGCGCCAGCAGCTTACCGCAGGGACAGGGAACTGAGCAGTTCTTC. Protein sequence: CASSLPQGQGTEQFF.

The J gene is TRBJ1-6, the V gene TRBV14; D not resolved. V dropped 0 bases and J dropped 9 bases, with 12 bases sitting between them. CDR3 size: 15 residues. Per germline, CDR1 SGHDN and CDR2 FVKESK. The CDR3 sequence is CASSQDAGYISPLHF. The CDR3 coding sequence is TGTGCCAGCAGCCAAGACGCGGGCTACATTTCACCCCTCCACTTT.

V and J are TRBV23-1 and TRBJ1-2; 8 bases are shared with TRBD1. TRBV23-1 is sorted into the ORF group, with uncertain function. Trimming at V came to 1 base and at J to 1 base, leaving 14 bases not matched to a gene. The length of the CDR3 is 19 residues. In nucleotides, the CDR3 is TGCGCCAGCAGTCAATTAAACGCTCAGGGGGCGAGAGATAACTATGGCTACACCTTC. Translated, it gives CASSQLNAQGARDNYGYTF.

The chain couples TRBV7-2 to TRBJ2-7; D perhaps matches TRBD1 (7 bases). Per the germline V gene, CDR1 is SGHTA and CDR2 is FQGNSA. This CDR3 comprises 17 residues. The V end was cut by 5 bases, the J end by 2 bases, with 22 bases between. The CDR3 is CASSAELDRTITYEQYF. The CDR3 DNA sequence: TGTGCCAGCAGCGCTGAGCTGGACAGGACTATCACCTACGAGCAGTACTTC. Combining the CDR3 with reference TRBV7-2 and TRBJ2-7 gives the whole variable domain GAGVSQSPSNKVTEKGKDVELRCDPISGHTALYWYRQSLGQGLEFLIYFQGNSAPDKSGLPSDRFSAERTGGSVSTLTIQRTQQEDSAVYLCASSAELDRTITYEQYFGPGTRLTVT.

The rearrangement uses TRBV28 and TRBJ1-5; TRBD1 aligns across 7 bases. Germline CDR1 MDHEN, CDR2 SYDVKM. V shed 5 bases, J shed 0 bases, and the junction held 16 bases outside the gene matches. This CDR3 has 19 amino acids. CDR3 coding DNA: TGTGCCAGCAGTCCCACAGTCAGTACAGGGGCCTATAGCAATCAGCCCCAGCATTTT. It codes for CASSPTVSTGAYSNQPQHF.

The genes are TRBV5-6 and TRBJ2-7, with 7 bases lining up with TRBD1. Per germline, CDR1 SGHDT and CDR2 YYEEEE. V shed 4 bases and J 5 bases; nucleotides not matched to a gene: 6. The CDR3 runs 13 residues. The CDR3 here is CASSPLDRDEQYF. Here the CDR3 DNA reads TGTGCCAGCAGCCCACTTGACAGGGACGAGCAGTACTTC.

The V call is TRBV5-4, the J call TRBJ1-1; D is undetermined. CDR1 is SGHNT and CDR2 is YYREEE in the germline V gene (reference sequence). The V end lost 3 bases, the J end lost 3 bases, and 18 bases lay between the germline ends. The CDR3 has 16 amino acids. CDR3 sequence reads: CASSSANPRWDTEAFF. The CDR3 nucleotides are TGTGCCAGCAGCTCGGCCAACCCAAGGTGGGACACTGAAGCTTTCTTT.

The chain recombines TRBV7-2 with TRBJ2-2; D remains unclear. Trimming pared 3 bases from V and 2 bases from J, leaving 7 bases between. The CDR3 contains 14 residues. Germline loops: CDR1 SGHTA, CDR2 FQGNSA. The CDR3 DNA sequence: TGTGCCAGCAGCTTTCTAGGCAACACCGGGGAGCTGTTTTTT. As protein: CASSFLGNTGELFF.

The DNA of the CDR3 is TGTGCCAGCAGTCCTTACTGGGGGGACTACGAGCAGTACTTC. Protein sequence: CASSPYWGDYEQYF. This chain connects TRBV28 to TRBJ2-7; D perhaps matches TRBD2 (6 bases). The CDR3 runs to 14 residues. Germline CDR1 and CDR2: MDHEN and SYDVKM. V lost 5 bases, J lost 3 bases, and 14 bases lay in between.

This clone was counted between two and nine times. The CDR3 DNA is TGTGCCAGCAGTGATGGTAGAAGCGGCACCGGGGAGCTGTTTTTT. It encodes CASSDGRSGTGELFF. The rearrangement links TRBV2 to TRBJ2-2; D may be TRBD2 (5 bases). V dropped 3 bases and J dropped 4 bases, with 12 bases sitting between them. This CDR3 comprises 15 residues. Germline V lookup: CDR1 SNHLY, CDR2 FYNNEI.

Only a few counts were recorded for this clone. The chain carries TRBV14 and TRBJ2-2; tentative D call: TRBD1 (6 bases). The germline CDR1 and CDR2 sequences are SGHDN and FVKESK. This CDR3 has 16 amino acids. The V end was cut by 1 base, the J end by 4 bases, with 13 bases between. CDR3: CASSQVPGGLTGELFF. Written as DNA, the CDR3 is TGTGCCAGCAGCCAAGTCCCTGGGGGCCTCACCGGGGAGCTGTTTTTT.

This clone was counted only a few times. The chain uses TRBV11-2 and TRBJ2-5; D is unclear. Germline V CDR1 and CDR2: SGHAT, FQNNGV. The CDR3 is made up of 16 amino acids. The V and J ends lost 4 bases and 4 bases respectively, with 19 bases between them. The DNA for the CDR3 is TGTGCCAGCAGCTACGGTGGAAAGGTCGGTGGAGAGACCCAGTACTTC. This sequence encodes CASSYGGKVGGETQYF.

This clone was counted only a few times. One end of the junction fails to match germline, which may point to a read error. The rearrangement links TRBV5-4 to TRBJ2-3; the match to TRBD2 covers 9 bases. This CDR3 has 17 amino acids. Germline CDR1 is SGHNT and CDR2 is YYREEE (reference sequence). This chain's CDR3 is CASSQDPSGAEGVTQYF. The CDR3, as DNA: TGCGCCAGCAGCCAAGATCCTAGCGGGGCCGAGGGGGTTACGCAGTATTTT.

The V call is TRBV11-3, the J call TRBJ1-6, with 8 bases matching TRBD1. Germline assignment: CDR1 SGHNT and CDR2 YENEEA. Trimming removed 4 bases from V and 6 bases from J; junction bases left unmatched: 5. The CDR3 contains 15 residues. CDR3 protein: CASSSGQGSNSPLHF. The CDR3 DNA follows: TGTGCCAGCAGCTCAGGACAGGGCTCTAATTCACCCCTCCACTTT.

The CDR3: CASSTVLGPGETQYF. DNA of the CDR3: TGTGCCAGTAGTACCGTCCTGGGGCCGGGAGAGACCCAGTACTTC. The chain couples TRBV19 to TRBJ2-5; a possible D gene is TRBD1 (5 bases). The CDR3 is 15 amino acids. Trimming cost V 4 bases and J 4 bases, with 16 bases left between them. The germline gives CDR1 LNHDA, CDR2 SQIVND (reference sequence).